This T cell receptor beta chain was profiled in a study of identifying expanded T cells in peripheral blood. Whole-study results and caveats: Differentially abundant clones: around 1.2 between replicates, around 16 at about two weeks, around 19 at four.

As for this clone: Its antigen is not known.

Libraries were prepared by immunoSEQ multiplex PCR; TCRdb keeps only in-frame clonotypes and omits some of them. Here the sample spans under 100,000 clones, about 85% being singletons. Collection occurred without any documented infections or immune events in donors. Germline V gene data show CDR1 as SGHVS and CDR2 as FQNEAQ. The trim removed 8 bases at V and 3 bases at J, leaving 11 bases unmatched. The CDR3 consists of 16 residues. The sequencing sample was made of blood. The chain combines TRBV7-8 with TRBJ2-2, with 8 bases aligning to TRBD1. The source of this sequence is a person between 18 and 70 years old in good health. CDR3 sequence reads: CASLGQGARDTGELFF. In nucleotides, the CDR3 is TGTGCCAGCTTGGGGCAGGGGGCGCGAGACACCGGGGAGCTGTTTTTT.